These 20 T cell receptor beta chains came from one sample sequenced in a study of T cells in Graves' hyperthyroidism and ophthalmopathy (dated by TCRdb to about 2019). Libraries were made using multiplex PCR. Instrument on record: Illumina HiSeq 2000. The TCR beta CDR3 regions were amplified from the RNA transcripts. For the first round of RT-PCR on the TCR CDR3, the HTBI primer set was used together with the Qiagen OneStep RT-PCR kit. TCRdb redid the processing of the public reads, applying fastp at Q25 and MiXCR, and retained in-frame beta chains. Identical CDR3 protein sequences are pooled into one entry, listed with their most common genes and DNA. The sample table lists almost 500,000 distinct CDR3 sequences, roughly 23% of them with a count of one. The ten largest clonotypes hold approximately 49% of the sample. The specimen was blood. The receptors here all came from a woman in her 70s with Graves' ophthalmopathy.

CDR3 in amino acids: CASSSDRGTRGYTF. CDR3 DNA: TGTGCCAGCAGTTCTGACAGGGGGACTCGCGGCTACACCTTC. The chain employs TRBV6-1 and TRBJ1-2, with 9 positions matching TRBD1. The length of the CDR3 is 14 residues. J lost 8 bases, V lost 5 bases, and 9 bases had no gene match. Germline V lookup: CDR1 MNHNS, CDR2 SASEGT.

The chain joins TRBV30 to TRBJ2-2; no reliable D call. This CDR3 is built from 14 residues. Trimming took off 0 bases at V and 3 bases at J, with 8 bases between the two ends. Looked up from germline, CDR1 is GTSNPN and CDR2 is SVGIG (reference sequence). Here the CDR3 reads CAWSVLVDTGELFF. DNA of the CDR3: TGTGCCTGGAGTGTACTGGTCGACACCGGGGAGCTGTTTTTT.

This clonotype was counted only a few times. This sequence joins TRBV12-3 or TRBV12-4 and TRBJ2-5; D possibly uses TRBD1 or TRBD2 (6 bases each). V was pared by 3 bases and J by 9 bases, with 14 bases between. This CDR3 has 13 amino acids. In DNA, the CDR3 is TGTGCCAGCAGTTTCAACGAGGGGGAGGCCCAGTACTTC. Amino acids: CASSFNEGEAQYF.

A few counts support this clonotype. The rearrangement links TRBV18 to TRBJ1-6; D unclear. The CDR3 sequence is 13 residues long. The V gene lost 2 bases and the J gene lost 9 bases, with 8 bases spanning the gap. Looked up from germline, CDR1 is KGHSH and CDR2 is LQKENI. CDR3 sequence (DNA): TGTGCCAGCTCACCAATTGAAGGTTCACCCCTCCACTTT. It translates to CASSPIEGSPLHF.

The chain recombines TRBV10-1 with TRBJ1-3; a possible D gene is TRBD1 (5 bases). Germline values: CDR1 WNHNN, CDR2 SYGVQD (reference sequence). This CDR3 has 16 amino acids. V lost 4 bases and J 0 bases, leaving 13 bases between the germline ends. The chain's CDR3 is CASSASGTRSGNTIYF. CDR3 bases: TGCGCCAGCAGTGCGTCGGGGACCCGCTCTGGAAACACCATATATTTT.

On this clonotype: The junction and the germline gene differ at one end; a read error may be behind it. The rearrangement joins TRBV5-4 to TRBJ2-5; no clear D. Looked up from germline, CDR1 is SGHNT and CDR2 is YYREEE (reference sequence). The CDR3 length is 13 residues. The CDR3 DNA reads TGTGCCAGCAGCCCGACCCCCACAGAGGCCCAGTACTTC. Protein: CASSPTPTEAQYF.

J is TRBJ2-2 and V is TRBV3-1; possible D gene TRBD2, 6 bases. The CDR3 spans 16 residues. From germline, CDR1 is LGHDT and CDR2 YNNKEL (reference sequence). Trimming took 7 bases from V and 1 from J, leaving 16 bases between them. The CDR3 bases are TGTGCCAGCACCAATCGGGGGTTGGGGAACACCGGGGAGCTGTTTTTT. Encoded protein: CASTNRGLGNTGELFF.

The chain is built from TRBV5-6 and TRBJ2-1; 7 nucleotides line up with TRBD2. V gave up 0 bases and J gave up 5 bases; unmatched junction bases: 2. The CDR3 runs to 14 residues. Germline V gene lookup returns CDR1 SGHDT and CDR2 YYEEEE. CDR3 in amino acids: CASSLGTSDNEQFF. The CDR3 nucleotides are TGTGCCAGCAGCTTGGGTACTAGCGACAATGAGCAGTTCTTC. The entire variable domain, with the rest obtained from reference TRBV5-6 and TRBJ2-1, is as follows: DAGVTQSPTHLIKTRGQQVTLRCSPKSGHDTVSWYQQALGQGPQFIFQYYEEEERQRGNFPDRFSGHQFPNYSSELNVNALLLGDSALYLCASSLGTSDNEQFFGPGTRLTVL.

V usage is TRBV2 and J usage is TRBJ1-6, with 7 bases fitting TRBD1. The CDR3 is 15 amino acids. With 4 bases clipped from V and 7 bases from J, the junction kept 7 bases outside the gene matches. CDR1 and CDR2 (germline): SNHLY, FYNNEI. CDR3 residues: CASSGRQGGNSPLHF. Here the CDR3 DNA reads TGTGCCAGCAGTGGACGACAGGGAGGCAATTCACCCCTCCACTTT. Using reference TRBV2 and TRBJ1-6 for the parts outside the CDR3, the full variable domain is EPEVTQTPSHQVTQMGQEVILRCVPISNHLYFYWYRQILGQKVEFLVSFYNNEISEKSEIFDDQFSVERPDGSNFTLKIRSTKLEDSAMYFCASSGRQGGNSPLHFGNGTRLTVT.

The rearrangement uses TRBV6-1 and TRBJ1-1; D not resolved. Deletions cut 7 bases from V and 2 bases from J, with 11 bases between. Germline CDR1 is MNHNS and CDR2 is SASEGT. This CDR3 has 13 amino acids. As DNA, the CDR3 is TGTGCCAGCAAGATGTACCCCAACACTGAAGCTTTCTTT. Encoded protein: CASKMYPNTEAFF.

This sequence joins TRBV20-1 and TRBJ2-3; TRBD2 agrees at 9 bases. CDR1 is DFQATT, CDR2 SNEGSKA, per germline (reference sequence). J gave up 3 bases and V 3 bases, and 7 bases lay outside the gene matches. The CDR3 spans 15 residues. CDR3 DNA: TGCAGTGCTAGCGCTAGCGGGAAGTATACAGATACGCAGTATTTT. Translated: CSASASGKYTDTQYF.

The rearrangement joins TRBV24-1 to TRBJ1-4; D remains ambiguous. Looked up from germline, CDR1 is KGHDR and CDR2 is SFDVKD. V dropped 9 bases and J dropped 12 bases, with 13 bases sitting between them. CDR3 length equals 11 residues. CDR3 DNA sequence: TGTGCCACCGTCACGCGGGCGGAACTGTTTTTT. Translation gives CATVTRAELFF.

The table lists this clonotype with many counts. V and J are TRBV28 and TRBJ2-6, with 9 bases matching TRBD1. The J segment lost 0 bases and the V segment lost 3 bases, leaving 6 bases of the junction unmatched. The CDR3 consists of 18 residues. Germline CDR1 is MDHEN and CDR2 is SYDVKM. CDR3 region: CASSFLGQGPSGANVLTF. The CDR3, as DNA: TGTGCCAGCAGTTTTCTGGGACAGGGTCCCTCTGGGGCCAACGTCCTGACTTTC.

This clonotype was recorded a few times. The gene calls are TRBV9 and TRBJ2-3; D remains ambiguous. Trimming removed 0 bases from V and 5 bases from J, with 7 bases in between. CDR3 length: 13 residues. In germline, CDR1 is SGDLS, CDR2 YYNGEE. The CDR3 nucleotides are TGTGCCAGCAGCGTAGTGAGCGTAGATACGCAGTATTTT. Its protein is CASSVVSVDTQYF.

The chain links TRBV20-1 to TRBJ1-2; 8 bases agree with TRBD1. The CDR3 extends over 13 amino acids. Germline CDR1 is DFQATT and CDR2 is SNEGSKA (reference sequence). With V trimmed by 4 bases and J by 2 bases, 3 bases remained unmatched. CDR3 protein: CSATGTGNYGYTF. The CDR3 DNA reads as TGCAGTGCTACCGGGACAGGCAACTATGGCTACACCTTC.

This clonotype was picked up many times. The gene calls are TRBV28 and TRBJ2-5, with TRBD2 identical over 8 bases. The CDR3 covers 14 residues. Unmatched junction bases numbered 9, after V lost 6 bases and J lost 6 bases. Germline V lookup: CDR1 MDHEN, CDR2 SYDVKM. CDR3 sequence reads: CASRKAGEGKTQYF. CDR3 nucleotide sequence: TGTGCCAGCAGGAAAGCGGGAGAAGGCAAGACCCAGTACTTC.

The rearrangement links TRBV5-1 to TRBJ1-1; 9 bases match TRBD1. Germline V gene data show CDR1 as SGHRS and CDR2 as YFSETQ. Losses at the gene ends were 3 bases for V and 3 bases for J; bases not matched to a gene: 3. CDR3 length equals 14 residues. Written as DNA, the CDR3 is TGCGCCAGCAGCTCGGGACAGGGAGACACTGAAGCTTTCTTT. Protein sequence: CASSSGQGDTEAFF.

This clonotype was detected many times. V and J are TRBV12-3 or TRBV12-4 and TRBJ2-5, with D perhaps given as TRBD1 or TRBD2 (5 bases each). V was clipped by 3 bases and J by 7 bases, with 15 bases between them. CDR3 length: 14 residues. The CDR3 nucleotides are TGTGCCAGCAGTTTGGGGGACCCCAGCGGGACCCAGTACTTC. This codes for CASSLGDPSGTQYF.

The chain has TRBV14 and TRBJ2-3; possibly TRBD1 for D (6 bases). This CDR3 is built from 16 residues. The germline V gene has CDR1 SGHDN and CDR2 FVKESK. Trimming removed 0 bases from V and 2 bases from J, with 12 bases in between. The CDR3 nucleotides read TGTGCCAGCAGCCAAGATGAGAGGGGGTACACAGATACGCAGTATTTT. Translating gives CASSQDERGYTDTQYF.

This clonotype has at least ten counts. The chain has TRBV27 and TRBJ1-1; possibly TRBD1 for D (6 bases). This CDR3 contains 14 residues. Germline CDR1 is MNHEY and CDR2 is SMNVEV (reference sequence). The ends were cut back, 7 bases at V and 0 bases at J, with 12 bases in the middle. The CDR3 loop reads CASTSRGMNTEAFF. As DNA, the CDR3 is TGTGCCAGCACGAGCAGGGGTATGAACACTGAAGCTTTCTTT.